The present entry profiles one TCR beta chain with its context. The antigen is undetermined. This record comes from a study of cytomegalovirus exposure and HLA in healthy donors. In the study overall: Genotyping of hundreds of donors showed that about 79% belonged to the Caucasian-associated ancestry cluster.

Whole-study findings and limits: Per published reports, the classifier diagnosed cytomegalovirus status with high specificity and sensitivity.

The study ran its PCR with 60 Vbeta and 13 Jbeta primers. Methods used by the authors: A later analysis tallied tens of millions of unique TCR beta chains, around 11 million of them shared. Assay: immunoSEQ multiplex PCR; the TCRdb copy retains only in-frame clones and omits some. That table furnishes V, J and clone size, whereas the DNA furnished D and trimming. The table shows roughly 190,000 clones, with roughly 77% occurring only once. Germline CDR1 MGHRA, CDR2 YSYEKL. The length of the CDR3 is 15 residues. The V segment lost 5 bases and the J segment 4 bases; nucleotides outside the gene matches: 7.

The V gene is TRBV4-1, the J gene TRBJ2-1, with 8 positions matching TRBD2. The sequence was obtained from a man between 35 and 55 years old in good health and CMV-seropositive. What was sequenced was PBMCs. The CDR3 here is CASSVLAGDYNEQFF. The CDR3 DNA reads as TGCGCCAGCAGCGTTCTAGCGGGCGATTACAATGAGCAGTTCTTC.